These 27 T cell receptor beta chains came from one sample sequenced in a study of blood T cells in healthy people across ages. Primers used in a second PCR of about 7 to 12 cycles were a sample-barcoded 5' primer and a J-beta primer mix. TCRdb used MiXCR to reprocess the 5' RACE reads, holding one entry per CDR3 protein. This table holds 500,000 to 650,000 distinct CDR3 sequences, about 28% found once. This sample also appeared in a second study, on T cells of mothers and their children.

Sequenced: blood. The receptor set was obtained from a boy aged 2-15 years in good health.

This clonotype was seen more than once but under ten times. The chain carries TRBV20-1 and TRBJ2-5; tentative D call: TRBD2 (7 bases). V lost 3 bases and J lost 3, with 14 bases in between. The germline CDR1 and CDR2 sequences are DFQATT and SNEGSKA (reference sequence). The CDR3 totals 14 residues. CDR3 protein: CSASPGGQKETQYF. As DNA, the CDR3 is TGCAGTGCTAGTCCCGGGGGGCAAAAAGAGACCCAGTACTTC.

This clonotype has just a few counts. J is TRBJ1-1 and V is TRBV21-1. TRBV21-1 counts as a pseudogene. The CDR3 is 19 amino acids. As DNA, the CDR3 is TGTGCCAGCAGCAAAGCTAGTAAGGGAGGAGAGGCAGCGAACACTGAAGCTTTCTTT. Translating gives CASSKASKGGEAANTEAFF.

The CDR3 DNA sequence: TGTGCCAGCAGGGAATCTAGCGCCCCACAGGAGAATGAGCAGTTCTTC. The encoded protein is CASRESSAPQENEQFF. This chain links TRBV7-9 with TRBJ2-1; D might be TRBD2 (6 bases). CDR1 and CDR2 from the germline V gene are SEHNR and FQNEAQ (reference sequence). The CDR3 sequence is 16 residues long. Trimming removed 6 bases from V and 7 bases from J, with 22 bases in between.

This clonotype has a handful of counts. CDR3 protein: CASSISGGSRNYEQYF. Here the CDR3 DNA reads TGTGCCAGCAGCATAAGTGGGGGGAGCCGAAACTACGAGCAGTACTTC. V usage is TRBV27 and J usage is TRBJ2-5, with D perhaps matching TRBD2 (6 bases). Judging by the DNA end, TRBJ2-7 fits better; the J call may be wrong. The CDR3 totals 16 residues. Germline values: CDR1 MNHEY, CDR2 SMNVEV (reference sequence).

This clonotype was detected a few times. This rearrangement joins TRBV6-5 to TRBJ1-2, with TRBD1 matching over 8 bases. Germline CDR1 MNHEY, CDR2 SVGAGI. The ends lost 8 bases at V and 4 bases at J; junction bases unmatched: 12. CDR3 length: 15 residues. CDR3 residues: CASCPGQGFSYGYTF. The CDR3 DNA is TGTGCCAGCTGTCCCGGACAGGGATTTTCCTATGGCTACACCTTC.

A few counts support this clonotype. The gene calls are TRBV10-3 and TRBJ1-4; D ambiguous. Germline V gene lookup returns CDR1 ENHRY and CDR2 SYGVKD. Between the trimmed V and J ends, which lost 7 bases and 3 bases, there was a span of 9 bases. The CDR3 sequence is 13 residues long. The chain's CDR3 is CAITSDPNEKLFF. CDR3 sequence (DNA): TGTGCCATCACCTCCGACCCTAATGAAAAACTGTTTTTT.

The V and J genes are TRBV30 and TRBJ1-2; D remains unclear. Germline V gene data show CDR1 as GTSNPN and CDR2 as SVGIG (reference sequence). The V end lost 2 bases, the J end lost 4 bases, and 17 bases lay between the germline ends. CDR3 length: 15 amino acids. CDR3 in DNA: TGTGCCTGGAGTCCCCTTGCCGACCGGTCCTATGGCTACACCTTC. The encoded protein is CAWSPLADRSYGYTF.

The chain recombines TRBV3-1 with TRBJ2-7; D might be TRBD1 (5 bases). The CDR3 is 13 residues long. Trimming took off 8 bases at V and 5 bases at J, with 16 bases between the two ends. Germline V CDR1 and CDR2: LGHDT, YNNKEL (reference sequence). In nucleotides, the CDR3 is TGTGCCAGCTTCGACACTTTAGGGGACGAGCAGTACTTC. Translation: CASFDTLGDEQYF.

The chain joins TRBV7-2 to TRBJ2-3, with 15 positions matching TRBD2. The CDR3 spans 17 residues. V shed 3 bases and J 5 bases; nucleotides not matched to a gene: 6. Germline CDR1 is SGHTA and CDR2 is FQGNSA. The CDR3 loop is CASSFWTSGGAGDTQYF. CDR3 DNA sequence: TGTGCCAGCAGCTTTTGGACTAGCGGGGGGGCAGGAGATACGCAGTATTTT.

This clonotype was found a few times. At one boundary the junction diverges from the germline segment, which might be a read error. V usage is TRBV7-2 and J usage is TRBJ2-2, with D perhaps matching TRBD2 (6 bases). The CDR3 contains 14 residues. CDR1 SGHTA and CDR2 FQGNSA come from the germline V gene. The CDR3 loop is CASSLARGGGALFF. CDR3 nucleotides: TGTGCCAGCAGCTTAGCAAGGGGCGGCGGGGCGCTGTTTTTT.

This clonotype has a handful of counts. The chain uses TRBV10-3 and TRBJ2-3; 7 bases line up with TRBD2. The CDR3 has 16 amino acids. CDR1 is ENHRY, CDR2 SYGVKD, per germline. Unmatched junction bases numbered 9, after V lost 4 bases and J lost 2 bases. The CDR3 DNA reads as TGTGCCATCAGTGGTATAGCGGGCGTTATCACAGATACGCAGTATTTT. Amino acid sequence: CAISGIAGVITDTQYF.

This chain connects TRBV20-1 to TRBJ1-1; maybe TRBD1 (5 bases). The ends were cut back, 7 bases at V and 5 bases at J, with 23 bases in the middle. The germline gives CDR1 DFQATT, CDR2 SNEGSKA (reference sequence). This CDR3 is built from 15 residues. CDR3 sequence: CSVIAPRQGETEAFF. The CDR3 DNA reads TGCAGTGTCATAGCCCCTCGGCAGGGAGAAACTGAAGCTTTCTTT.

In this sample, this clonotype turned up many times. The CDR3, as DNA: TGTGCCAGCAGCTCGGGACAGGGCCCCTACGAGCAGTACTTC. Protein sequence: CASSSGQGPYEQYF. The chain recombines TRBV11-2 with TRBJ2-7, with 9 positions matching TRBD1. V shed 4 bases, J shed 2 bases, and the junction held 3 bases outside the gene matches. The CDR3 runs 14 residues. The germline gives CDR1 SGHAT, CDR2 FQNNGV.

The chain carries TRBV18 and TRBJ2-6; 7 nucleotides align to TRBD2. The CDR3 extends over 21 amino acids. J lost 2 bases, V lost 0 bases, and 16 bases had no gene match. From germline, CDR1 is KGHSH and CDR2 LQKENI. In nucleotides, the CDR3 is TGTGCCAGCTCACCACCTTTAGGGGAGGGCCTTCTAATCGCTGGGGCCAACGTCCTGACTTTC. Encoded protein: CASSPPLGEGLLIAGANVLTF.

The chain employs TRBV27 and TRBJ2-5; D is possibly TRBD2 (6 bases). The V gene's germline CDR1 is MNHEY and CDR2 SMNVEV (reference sequence). V was pared by 4 bases and J by 5 bases, with 14 bases between. The CDR3 covers 14 residues. In DNA form, the CDR3 reads TGTGCCAGCAGTTGGGGCAGGGCGGGGGAGACCCAGTACTTC. It yields the protein CASSWGRAGETQYF.

In DNA form, the CDR3 reads TGTGCCAGCAGCTTAGCCCCGGACAGGGGGCATGAGCAGTTCTTC. The encoded protein is CASSLAPDRGHEQFF. The chain recombines TRBV13 with TRBJ2-1; 11 bases match TRBD1. The CDR3 sequence is 15 residues long. From germline, CDR1 is PRHDT and CDR2 FYEKMQ (reference sequence). Germline trimming cut 1 base from V and 8 bases from J; bases unmatched to any gene: 4.

This clonotype has more than one count but fewer than ten. The rearrangement joins TRBV29-1 to TRBJ1-1; perhaps TRBD1 as D (6 bases). The germline gives CDR1 SQVTM, CDR2 ANQGSEA. The ends were cut back, 7 bases at V and 0 bases at J, with 9 bases in the middle. The CDR3 consists of 12 residues. The CDR3 DNA follows: TGCAGCGATCAGGGGATGAACACTGAAGCTTTCTTT. Protein sequence: CSDQGMNTEAFF.

In this sample, this clonotype turned up a few times. The genes are TRBV4-3 and TRBJ1-4; D is ambiguous. Trimming took 0 bases from V and 5 from J, leaving 7 bases between them. Germline lookup yields CDR1 LGHNA and CDR2 YSLEER. The CDR3 loop spans 14 amino acids. DNA for the CDR3: TGCGCCAGCAGCCAAGAGGAAGGGAATGAAAAACTGTTTTTT. Encoded protein: CASSQEEGNEKLFF.

V is TRBV20-1 and J is TRBJ2-5, with TRBD2 matching over 7 bases. The CDR3 runs 13 residues. CDR1 is DFQATT and CDR2 is SNEGSKA in the germline V gene (reference sequence). Losses at the gene ends were 5 bases for V and 3 bases for J; bases not matched to a gene: 6. Written as DNA, the CDR3 is TGCAGTGCTGAAGGACTAGGAGAAGAGACCCAGTACTTC. Its protein is CSAEGLGEETQYF.

CDR3: CASSFRLLLLDEQYF. In nucleotides, the CDR3 is TGTGCCAGCAGCTTCCGACTACTCCTTTTGGACGAGCAGTACTTC. The V call is TRBV5-5, the J call TRBJ2-7; D perhaps matches TRBD2 (5 bases). This CDR3 region has 15 residues. Germline assignment: CDR1 SGHKS and CDR2 YYEKEE (reference sequence). V lost 2 bases and J lost 5, with 17 bases in between.

This chain links TRBV6-2 or TRBV6-3 with TRBJ2-3; D possibly uses TRBD1 or TRBD2 (6 bases each). The germline V and J ends were trimmed by 2 bases and 5 bases, with 17 bases remaining between them. This CDR3 contains 16 residues. Germline CDR1 is MNHEY and CDR2 is SVGEGT. The CDR3 loop reads CASSYPRQEGGDTQYF. The CDR3 nucleotides are TGTGCCAGCAGTTACCCCAGACAGGAGGGCGGAGATACGCAGTATTTT.

The chain carries TRBV4-2 and TRBJ2-3; no definite D call. Germline values: CDR1 LGHNA, CDR2 YNFKEQ. The CDR3 totals 16 residues. The V end lost 0 bases, the J end lost 3 bases, and 13 bases lay between the germline ends. CDR3 residues: CASSQEGRIETDTQYF. The DNA of the CDR3 is TGTGCCAGCAGCCAAGAGGGCCGAATAGAGACAGATACGCAGTATTTT.

This chain uses TRBV5-1 with TRBJ2-1; 7 positions match TRBD2. The J call could be wrong; TRBJ2-5 is a better fit for the DNA end. Per the germline V gene, CDR1 is SGHRS and CDR2 is YFSETQ. The length of the CDR3 is 16 residues. CDR3 amino acids: CASSLLGEGRGETQYF. DNA of the CDR3: TGCGCCAGCAGCTTGCTTGGGGAGGGCCGAGGAGAGACCCAGTACTTC.

The chain uses TRBV18 and TRBJ2-3, with D possibly being TRBD1 or TRBD2 (5 bases each). This CDR3 is built from 16 residues. CDR1 is KGHSH and CDR2 is LQKENI in the germline V gene. V was pared by 0 bases and J by 1 base, with 11 bases between. The CDR3 nucleotides read TGTGCCAGCTCACCACCGGGGACCCTACGCACAGATACGCAGTATTTT. Protein sequence: CASSPPGTLRTDTQYF.

The chain links TRBV11-2 to TRBJ2-1; 7 nucleotides agree with TRBD2. The V and J ends lost 2 bases and 4 bases, in that order; junction bases with no gene match: 11. This CDR3 has 17 residues. Germline V gene sequence: CDR1 SGHAT, CDR2 FQNNGV. The CDR3 coding sequence is TGTGCCAGCAGCTTAAGTCCTAGCGGCACACTTTACAATGAGCAGTTCTTC. It is translated as CASSLSPSGTLYNEQFF. Variable domain in full (rest from reference TRBV11-2 and TRBJ2-1): EAGVAQSPRYKIIEKRQSVAFWCNPISGHATLYWYQQILGQGPKLLIQFQNNGVVDDSQLPKDRFSAERLKGVDSTLKIQPAKLEDSAVYLCASSLSPSGTLYNEQFFGPGTRLTVL.

In its sample, this clonotype was seen a few times. The V and J genes are TRBV12-3 or TRBV12-4 and TRBJ2-2, with 10 bases aligning to TRBD1. Losses at the gene ends were 6 bases for V and 6 bases for J; bases not matched to a gene: 7. The CDR3 is 15 amino acids. CDR3 amino acids: CASRGDRGVAGELFF. The CDR3 nucleotides read TGTGCCAGCAGGGGGGACAGGGGAGTAGCCGGGGAGCTGTTTTTT.

The gene calls are TRBV29-1 and TRBJ1-1, with D possibly TRBD1 on 6 matching bases. Germline V gene sequence: CDR1 SQVTM, CDR2 ANQGSEA. The CDR3 runs 13 residues. Trimming took 7 bases from V and 0 from J, leaving 12 bases between them. The chain's CDR3 is CSAEGGMNTEAFF. CDR3 DNA sequence: TGCAGCGCTGAGGGGGGGATGAACACTGAAGCTTTCTTT.